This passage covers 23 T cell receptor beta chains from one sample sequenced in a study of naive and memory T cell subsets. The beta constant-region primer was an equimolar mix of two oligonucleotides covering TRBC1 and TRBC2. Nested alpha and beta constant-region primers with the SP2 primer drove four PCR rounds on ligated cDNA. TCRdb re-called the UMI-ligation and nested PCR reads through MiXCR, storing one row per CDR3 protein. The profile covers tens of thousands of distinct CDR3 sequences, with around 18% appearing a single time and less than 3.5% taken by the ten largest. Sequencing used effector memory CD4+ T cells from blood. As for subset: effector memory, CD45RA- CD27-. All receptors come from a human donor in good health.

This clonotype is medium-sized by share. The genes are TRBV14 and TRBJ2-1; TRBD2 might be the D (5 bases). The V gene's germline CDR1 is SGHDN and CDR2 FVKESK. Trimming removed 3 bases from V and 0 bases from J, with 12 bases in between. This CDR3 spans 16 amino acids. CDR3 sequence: CASSHISGGSYNEQFF. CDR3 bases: TGTGCCAGCAGCCATATAAGCGGCGGCTCCTACAATGAGCAGTTCTTC. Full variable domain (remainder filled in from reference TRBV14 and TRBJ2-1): EAGVTQFPSHSVIEKGQTVTLRCDPISGHDNLYWYRRVMGKEIKFLLHFVKESKQDESGMPNNRFLAERTGGTYSTLKVQPAELEDSGVYFCASSHISGGSYNEQFFGPGTRLTVL.

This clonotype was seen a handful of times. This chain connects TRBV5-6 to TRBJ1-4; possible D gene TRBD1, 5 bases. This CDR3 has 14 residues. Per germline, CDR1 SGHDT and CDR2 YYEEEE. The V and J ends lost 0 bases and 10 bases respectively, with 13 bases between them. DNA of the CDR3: TGTGCCAGCAGCTTGGAGCGGGGCCCCGGAAAACTGTTTTTT. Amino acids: CASSLERGPGKLFF.

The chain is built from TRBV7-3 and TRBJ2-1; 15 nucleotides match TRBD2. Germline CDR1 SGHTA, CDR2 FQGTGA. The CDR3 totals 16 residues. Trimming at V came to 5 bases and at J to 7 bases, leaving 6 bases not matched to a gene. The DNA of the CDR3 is TGTGCCAGCAGCCGGGGACTAGCGGGAGGTTTGAATGAGCAGTTCTTC. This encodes CASSRGLAGGLNEQFF.

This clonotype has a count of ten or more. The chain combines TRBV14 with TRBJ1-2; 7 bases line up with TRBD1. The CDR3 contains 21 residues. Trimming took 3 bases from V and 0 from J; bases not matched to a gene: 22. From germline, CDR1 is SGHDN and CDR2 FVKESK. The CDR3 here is CASSHDSLLLEQGKANYGYTF. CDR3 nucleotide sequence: TGTGCCAGCAGCCACGACTCACTTCTTTTGGAACAGGGGAAAGCTAACTATGGCTACACCTTC.

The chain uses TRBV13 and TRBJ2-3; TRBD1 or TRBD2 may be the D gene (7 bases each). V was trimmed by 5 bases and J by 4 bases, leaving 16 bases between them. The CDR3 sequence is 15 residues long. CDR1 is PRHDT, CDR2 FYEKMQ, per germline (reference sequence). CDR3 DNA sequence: TGTGCCAGCAGCCGAGACTCAGGGGGGGCAGATACGCAGTATTTT. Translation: CASSRDSGGADTQYF.

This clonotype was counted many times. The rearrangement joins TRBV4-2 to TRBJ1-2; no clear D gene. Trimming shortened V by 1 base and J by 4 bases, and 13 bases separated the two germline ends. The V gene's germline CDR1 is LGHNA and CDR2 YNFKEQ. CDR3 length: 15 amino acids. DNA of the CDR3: TGTGCCAGCAGCCAAGGAATTGAAGGATCCTATGGCTACACCTTC. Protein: CASSQGIEGSYGYTF.

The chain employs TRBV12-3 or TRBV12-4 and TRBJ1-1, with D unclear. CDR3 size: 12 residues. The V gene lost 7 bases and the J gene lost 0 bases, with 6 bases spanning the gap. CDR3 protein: CASTTLNTEAFF. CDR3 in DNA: TGTGCCAGCACAACACTGAACACTGAAGCTTTCTTT.

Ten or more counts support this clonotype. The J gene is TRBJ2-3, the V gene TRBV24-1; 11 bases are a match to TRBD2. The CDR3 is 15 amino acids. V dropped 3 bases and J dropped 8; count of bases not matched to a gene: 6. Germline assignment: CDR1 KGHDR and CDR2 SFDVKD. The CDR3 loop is CATSDPSGRSGTQYF. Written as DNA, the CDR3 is TGTGCCACCAGTGATCCTAGCGGGAGGTCGGGTACGCAGTATTTT.

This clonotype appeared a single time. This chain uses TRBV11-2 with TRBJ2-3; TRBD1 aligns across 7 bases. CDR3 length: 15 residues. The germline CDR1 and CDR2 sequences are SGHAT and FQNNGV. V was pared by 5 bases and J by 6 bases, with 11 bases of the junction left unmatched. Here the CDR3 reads CASSGRQGLGDTQYF. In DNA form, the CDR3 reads TGTGCCAGCAGCGGCCGACAGGGATTAGGTGATACGCAGTATTTT.

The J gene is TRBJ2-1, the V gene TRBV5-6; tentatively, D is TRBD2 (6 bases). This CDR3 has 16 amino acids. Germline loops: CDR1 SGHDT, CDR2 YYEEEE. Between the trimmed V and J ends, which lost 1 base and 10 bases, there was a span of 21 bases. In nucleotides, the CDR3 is TGTGCCAGCAGCTTGACGTTAAGGCTGACTAGGGAAGAGCAGTTCTTC. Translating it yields CASSLTLRLTREEQFF.

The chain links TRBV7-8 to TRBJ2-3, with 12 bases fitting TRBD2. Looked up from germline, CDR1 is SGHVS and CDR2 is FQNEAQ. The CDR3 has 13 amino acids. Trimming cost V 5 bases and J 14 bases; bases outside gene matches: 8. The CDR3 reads CASSPTSGGIRYF. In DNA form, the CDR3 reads TGTGCCAGCAGCCCGACTAGCGGGGGAATCAGGTATTTT.

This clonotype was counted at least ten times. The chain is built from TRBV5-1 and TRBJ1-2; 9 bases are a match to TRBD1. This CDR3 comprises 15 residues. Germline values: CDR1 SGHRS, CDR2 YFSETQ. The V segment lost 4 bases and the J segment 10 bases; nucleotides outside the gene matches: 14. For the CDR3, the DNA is TGCGCCAGCAGCAAAGCCGGGACAGGGAAGGAGAACTACACCTTC. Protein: CASSKAGTGKENYTF.

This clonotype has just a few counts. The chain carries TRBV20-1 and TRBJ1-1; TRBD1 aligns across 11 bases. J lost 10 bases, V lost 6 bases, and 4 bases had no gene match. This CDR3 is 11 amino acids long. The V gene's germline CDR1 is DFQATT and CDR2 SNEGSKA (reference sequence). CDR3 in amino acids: CSAPGQGAAFF. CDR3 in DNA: TGCAGTGCCCCCGGACAGGGGGCAGCTTTCTTT.

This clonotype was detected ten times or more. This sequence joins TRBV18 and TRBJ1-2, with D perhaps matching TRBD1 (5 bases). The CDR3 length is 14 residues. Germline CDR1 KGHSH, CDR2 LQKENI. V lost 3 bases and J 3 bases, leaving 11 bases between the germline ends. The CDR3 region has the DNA TGTGCCAGCTCACCCGAGGGGAATTACTATGGCTACACCTTC. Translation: CASSPEGNYYGYTF.

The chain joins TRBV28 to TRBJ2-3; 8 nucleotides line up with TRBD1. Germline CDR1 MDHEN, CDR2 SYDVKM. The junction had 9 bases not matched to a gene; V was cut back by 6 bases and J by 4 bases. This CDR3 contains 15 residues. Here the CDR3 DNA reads TGTGCCAGCAGGAGAGACAGGGGCGGTTCAGATACGCAGTATTTT. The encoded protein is CASRRDRGGSDTQYF.

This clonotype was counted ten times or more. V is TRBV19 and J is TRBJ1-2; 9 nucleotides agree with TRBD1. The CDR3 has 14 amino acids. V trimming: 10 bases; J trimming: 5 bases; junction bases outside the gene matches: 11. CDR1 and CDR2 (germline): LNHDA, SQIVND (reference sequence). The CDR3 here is CATGNPGTGYGYTF. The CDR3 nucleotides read TGTGCCACCGGTAATCCCGGGACAGGGTATGGCTACACCTTC.

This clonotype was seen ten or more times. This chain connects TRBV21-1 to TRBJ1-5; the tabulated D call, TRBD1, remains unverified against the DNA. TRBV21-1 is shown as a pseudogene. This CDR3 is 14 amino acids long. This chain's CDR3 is CASSKVRGYQPQHF. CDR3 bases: TGTGCCAGCAGCAAAGTTAGGGGTTACCAGCCCCAGCATTTT.

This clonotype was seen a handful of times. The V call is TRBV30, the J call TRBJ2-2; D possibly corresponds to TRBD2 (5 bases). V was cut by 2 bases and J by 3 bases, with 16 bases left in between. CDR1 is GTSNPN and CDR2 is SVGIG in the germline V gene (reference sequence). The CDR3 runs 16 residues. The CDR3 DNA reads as TGTGCCTGGAGTCCATCATGGAGGCAGGACACCGGGGAGCTGTTTTTT. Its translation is CAWSPSWRQDTGELFF.

The CDR3 is CSARSGQQETQYF. CDR3 DNA: TGCAGTGCTAGATCGGGACAACAAGAGACCCAGTACTTC. The chain joins TRBV20-1 to TRBJ2-5, with D perhaps matching TRBD1 (6 bases). The germline CDR1 and CDR2 sequences are DFQATT and SNEGSKA (reference sequence). There are 13 residues in the CDR3. The ends were cut back, 2 bases at V and 2 bases at J, with 9 bases in the middle.

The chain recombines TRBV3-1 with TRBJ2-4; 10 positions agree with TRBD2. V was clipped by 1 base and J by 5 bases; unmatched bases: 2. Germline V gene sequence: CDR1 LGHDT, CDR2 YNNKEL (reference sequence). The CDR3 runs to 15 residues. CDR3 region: CASSQGTSGQNIQYF. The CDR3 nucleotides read TGTGCCAGCAGCCAAGGGACTAGCGGACAAAACATTCAGTACTTC.

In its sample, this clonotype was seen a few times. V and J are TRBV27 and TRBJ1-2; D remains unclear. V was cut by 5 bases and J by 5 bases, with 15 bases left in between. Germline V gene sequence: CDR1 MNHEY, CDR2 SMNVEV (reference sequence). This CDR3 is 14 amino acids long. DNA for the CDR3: TGTGCCAGCAGTCGGGCCGTCCTTGGATATGGCTACACCTTC. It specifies CASSRAVLGYGYTF.

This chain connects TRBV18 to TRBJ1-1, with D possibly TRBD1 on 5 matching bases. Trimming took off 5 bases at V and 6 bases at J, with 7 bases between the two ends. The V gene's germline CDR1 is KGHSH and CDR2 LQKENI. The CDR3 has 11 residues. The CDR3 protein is CASSSTAEAFF. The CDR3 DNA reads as TGTGCCAGCTCATCGACAGCTGAAGCTTTCTTT. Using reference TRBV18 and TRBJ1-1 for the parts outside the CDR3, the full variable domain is NAGVMQNPRHLVRRRGQEARLRCSPMKGHSHVYWYRQLPEEGLKFMVYLQKENIIDESGMPKERFSAEFPKEGPSILRIQQVVRGDSAAYFCASSSTAEAFFGQGTRLTVV.

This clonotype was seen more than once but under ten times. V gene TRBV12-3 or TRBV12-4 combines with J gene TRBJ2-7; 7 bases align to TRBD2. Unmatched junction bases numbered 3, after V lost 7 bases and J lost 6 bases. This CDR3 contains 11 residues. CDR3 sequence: CASTRTSEQYF. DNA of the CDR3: TGTGCCAGCACCCGGACTAGCGAGCAGTACTTC.